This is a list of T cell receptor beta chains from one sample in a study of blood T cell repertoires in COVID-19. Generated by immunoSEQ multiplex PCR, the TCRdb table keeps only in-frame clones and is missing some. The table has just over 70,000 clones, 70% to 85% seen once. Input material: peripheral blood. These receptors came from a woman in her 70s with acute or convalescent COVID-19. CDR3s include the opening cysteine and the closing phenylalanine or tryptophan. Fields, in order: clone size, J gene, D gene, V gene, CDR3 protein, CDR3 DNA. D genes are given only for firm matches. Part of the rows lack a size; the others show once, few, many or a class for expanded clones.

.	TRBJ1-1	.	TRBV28	CASSLPGAPYPNTEAFF	TGTGCCAGCAGTTTACCAGGGGCTCCTTACCCGAACACTGAAGCTTTCTTT
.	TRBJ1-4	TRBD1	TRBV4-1	CASSLRQGLVEKLFF	TGCGCCAGCAGCTTACGACAGGGTCTTGTTGAAAAACTGTTTTTT
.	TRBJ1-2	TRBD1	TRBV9	CASSPQPGTGTPNYGYTF	TGTGCCAGCAGCCCACAACCCGGGACAGGGACACCTAACTATGGCTACACCTTC
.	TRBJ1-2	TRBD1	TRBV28	CASGRDRYYGYTF	TGTGCCAGCGGCCGGGACAGGTACTATGGCTACACCTTC
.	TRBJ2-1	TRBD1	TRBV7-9	CASSPYGQGSYNEQFF	TGTGCCAGCAGCCCCTACGGACAGGGATCCTACAATGAGCAGTTCTTC
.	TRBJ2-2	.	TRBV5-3	CARSSTFLVPTPGELFF	TGTGCCAGAAGCTCCACCTTTCTAGTCCCCACACCCGGGGAGCTGTTTTTT
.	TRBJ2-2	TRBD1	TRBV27	CASSFTPLPGQGVTGELFF	TGTGCCAGCAGTTTTACCCCACTCCCGGGACAGGGTGTCACCGGGGAGCTGTTTTTT
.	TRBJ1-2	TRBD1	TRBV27	CASSFGQGHGYTF	TGTGCCAGCAGTTTTGGACAGGGCCATGGCTACACCTTC
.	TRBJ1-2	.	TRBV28	CASSLGGQGNYGYTF	TGTGCCAGCAGTTTAGGGGGCCAGGGCAACTATGGCTACACCTTC
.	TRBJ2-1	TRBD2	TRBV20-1	CSASGAGEGQTNEQFF	TGCAGTGCTAGTGGGGCGGGAGAGGGCCAAACCAATGAGCAGTTCTTC
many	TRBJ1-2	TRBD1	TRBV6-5	CASSYSRTGGNYGYTF	TGTGCCAGCAGTTACTCTCGGACAGGGGGCAACTATGGCTACACCTTC
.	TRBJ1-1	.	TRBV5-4	CASSPTQASNTEAFF	TGTGCCAGCAGCCCTACGCAGGCGTCGAACACTGAAGCTTTCTTT
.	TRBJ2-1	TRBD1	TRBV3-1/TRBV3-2	CASSQGLGQVNEQFF	TGTGCCAGCAGCCAAGGATTGGGACAGGTCAATGAGCAGTTCTTC
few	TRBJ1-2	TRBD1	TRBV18	CASSRGQGYYGYTF	TGTGCCAGCTCCCGAGGACAGGGATACTATGGCTACACCTTC
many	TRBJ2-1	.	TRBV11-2	CASSSEDSRNEQFF	TGTGCCAGCAGCTCAGAGGACTCCCGCAATGAGCAGTTCTTC
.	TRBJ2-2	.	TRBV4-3	CASSQDAGTGELFF	TGCGCCAGCAGCCAAGATGCGGGTACCGGGGAGCTGTTTTTT
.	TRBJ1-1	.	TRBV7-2	CASSLKAGNTEAFF	TGTGCCAGCAGTTTGAAAGCGGGGAACACTGAAGCTTTCTTT
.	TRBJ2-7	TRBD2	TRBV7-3	CASSPGGGQTAQQYF	TGTGCCAGCAGCCCGGGCGGGGGGCAAACGGCGCAGCAGTACTTC
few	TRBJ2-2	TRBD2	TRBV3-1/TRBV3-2	CASSPRRSSGGAGELFF	TGTGCCAGCAGCCCCAGAAGGTCCAGCGGGGGGGCCGGGGAGCTGTTTTTT
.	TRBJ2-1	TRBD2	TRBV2	CASSERAGIVYEQFF	TGTGCCAGCAGTGAACGAGCGGGAATAGTATATGAGCAGTTCTTC
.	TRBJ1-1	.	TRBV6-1	CASSDSTLLNTEAFF	TGTGCCAGCAGTGATTCTACCCTCCTGAACACTGAAGCTTTCTTT
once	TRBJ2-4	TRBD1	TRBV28	CASRPTGNGKNIQYF	TGTGCCAGCAGACCGACAGGGAACGGCAAAAACATTCAGTACTTC
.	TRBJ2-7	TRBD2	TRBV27	CASSLAGGHEQYF	TGTGCCAGCAGTTTAGCGGGAGGCCACGAGCAGTACTTC
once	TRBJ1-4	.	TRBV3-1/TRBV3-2	CASSQEGGRREKLFF	TGTGCCAGCAGCCAAGAGGGGGGGCGTCGTGAAAAACTGTTTTTT
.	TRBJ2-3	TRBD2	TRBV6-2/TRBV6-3	CASSSLADLTDTQYF	TGTGCCAGCAGTTCGCTAGCGGACCTCACAGATACGCAGTATTTT
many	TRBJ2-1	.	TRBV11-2	CASSLDSGIEQFF	TGTGCCAGCAGCTTAGATTCAGGGATTGAGCAGTTCTTC
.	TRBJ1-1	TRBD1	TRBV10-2	CASSESAGGWNTEAFF	TGCGCCAGCAGTGAGTCGGCAGGGGGCTGGAACACTGAAGCTTTCTTT
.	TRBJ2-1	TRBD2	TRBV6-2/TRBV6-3	CASSSALAGDYNEQFF	TGTGCCAGCAGTAGCGCCCTAGCGGGAGACTACAATGAGCAGTTCTTC
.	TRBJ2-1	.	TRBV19	CASSMGGRGEQFF	TGTGCCAGTAGTATGGGGGGGCGGGGGGAGCAGTTCTTC
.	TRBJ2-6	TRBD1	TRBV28	CAIPTGAGANVLTF	TGTGCCATCCCAACAGGGGCTGGGGCCAACGTCCTGACTTTC
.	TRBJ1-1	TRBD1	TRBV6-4	CASSRQGNTEAFF	TGTGCCAGCAGCCGACAGGGGAACACTGAAGCTTTCTTT
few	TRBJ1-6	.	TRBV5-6	CASSKPSGQDYSPLHF	TGTGCCAGCAGCAAGCCCTCTGGACAAGATTACTCACCCCTCCACTTT
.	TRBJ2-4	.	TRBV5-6	CASSLSVTKNIQYF	TGTGCCAGCAGCTTGTCAGTTACCAAAAACATTCAGTACTTC
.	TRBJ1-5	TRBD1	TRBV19	CASQRGQGRDQPQHF	TGTGCCAGCCAACGGGGACAGGGAAGGGATCAGCCCCAGCATTTT
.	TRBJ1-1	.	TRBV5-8	CASSFTVRVNTEAFF	TGTGCCAGCAGCTTCACTGTACGGGTGAACACTGAAGCTTTCTTT
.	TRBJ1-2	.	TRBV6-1	CASSEGVESGYTF	TGTGCCAGCAGTGAAGGCGTAGAGTCTGGCTACACCTTC
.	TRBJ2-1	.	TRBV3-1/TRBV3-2	CASSQVGGSYNEQFF	TGTGCCAGCAGCCAAGTAGGGGGCTCCTACAATGAGCAGTTCTTC